This T cell receptor (beta chain) was sequenced during a study of molecular identifiers for immune sequencing clone quantification. This CDR3 region has 12 residues. The V end was cut by 0 bases, the J end by 3 bases, with 6 bases between. Per the germline V gene, CDR1 is DFQATT and CDR2 is SNEGSKA (reference sequence). There are a few counts of this clonotype. TCRdb independently ran MiXCR on the PCR reads; one entry per CDR3 protein. The table has 300,000 to 400,000 distinct CDR3 sequences, about a quarter seen once. The sequence was obtained from a human donor in good health. Some libraries in this study had Jurkat cell RNA spiked in. V is TRBV20-1 and J is TRBJ2-7; tentative D call: TRBD2 (5 bases). Sequencing was performed on naive CD8+ T cells from blood, with Jurkat cell RNA spiked in. Noted subset: FACS-sorted CD8+CD4-CCR7+CD45RA+ naive T cells. DNA for the CDR3: TGCAGTGCTAGAGAAGGGAGCTACGAGCAGTACTTC. Its protein is CSAREGSYEQYF.